Shown below are 10 T cell receptor beta chains from a single sample sequenced in a study of human thymus T cells. Data came from immunoSEQ multiplex PCR; TCRdb stores just in-frame clones and leaves some out. In the table there are 100,000 to 150,000 clones, more than 90% of which are singletons. Resections that were taken during corrective heart surgery supplied the thymus tissue. The sample taken for sequencing was thymus tissue. The origin of the receptors is a boy under two years old with a congenital heart defect but otherwise immunologically healthy.

The V and J genes are TRBV5-4 and TRBJ2-2; TRBD1 or TRBD2 may be the D gene (5 bases each). CDR1 and CDR2 (germline): SGHNT, YYREEE (reference sequence). CDR3 length: 15 residues. V was shortened by 3 bases and J by 6 bases, with 15 bases between the two germline ends. The CDR3 protein is CASSSRDHGSGELFF. CDR3 coding DNA: TGTGCCAGCAGCTCCCGGGACCACGGGTCCGGGGAGCTGTTTTTT.

The chain employs TRBV4-1 and TRBJ2-7; no reliable D call. V lost 0 bases, J lost 6 bases, and 9 bases lay in between. The CDR3 is 13 amino acids. The germline CDR1 and CDR2 sequences are MGHRA and YSYEKL. The CDR3 region has the DNA TGCGCCAGCAGCCAAGATGGGGTGTGCGAGCAGTACTTC. Amino acids: CASSQDGVCEQYF.

This clone was found a few times. The chain uses TRBV9 and TRBJ1-1, with 8 bases matching TRBD1. The junction had 5 bases not matched to a gene; V was cut back by 4 bases and J by 3 bases. The CDR3 has 14 amino acids. CDR1 SGDLS and CDR2 YYNGEE come from the germline V gene. The CDR3 reads CASSTHRGDTEAFF. The CDR3 DNA reads TGTGCCAGCAGCACGCACAGGGGGGACACTGAAGCTTTCTTT.

The chain combines TRBV5-4 with TRBJ2-7; possibly TRBD2 for D (6 bases). Trimming removed 0 bases at V and 2 bases at J, with 15 bases between. The CDR3 runs 16 residues. CDR1 is SGHNT, CDR2 YYREEE, per germline (reference sequence). CDR3 in DNA: TGTGCCAGCAGCTTGGGAGGTCGGGGGAGTACCTACGAGCAGTACTTC. Translated, it gives CASSLGGRGSTYEQYF.

The chain uses TRBV7-9 and TRBJ2-7; TRBD1 agrees at 9 bases. V dropped 3 bases and J dropped 6; count of bases not matched to a gene: 3. The CDR3 consists of 13 residues. Germline V gene sequence: CDR1 SEHNR, CDR2 FQNEAQ (reference sequence). CDR3 nucleotide sequence: TGTGCCAGCAGCTTCCGGGACAGGGCCGAGCAGTACTTC. Its protein is CASSFRDRAEQYF. Looking up the rest from reference TRBV7-9 and TRBJ2-7 gives the full variable domain: DTGVSQNPRHKITKRGQNVTFRCDPISEHNRLYWYRQTLGQGPEFLTYFQNEAQLEKSRLLSDRFSAERPKGSFSTLEIQRTEQGDSAMYLCASSFRDRAEQYFGPGTRLTVT.

The V gene is TRBV29-1, the J gene TRBJ2-7; TRBD1 matches 7 bases. The CDR3 totals 14 residues. V shed 4 bases, J shed 2 bases, and the junction held 8 bases outside the gene matches. Germline lookup yields CDR1 SQVTM and CDR2 ANQGSEA. Here the CDR3 reads CSVVQGNVTYEQYF. CDR3 in DNA: TGCAGCGTTGTACAGGGGAATGTAACCTACGAGCAGTACTTC.

The chain uses TRBV7-2 and TRBJ1-1; tentative D call: TRBD1 (5 bases). In germline, CDR1 is SGHTA, CDR2 FQGNSA. This CDR3 spans 16 amino acids. V was shortened by 3 bases and J by 0 bases, with 14 bases between the two germline ends. The CDR3 loop is CASSFGRAGVNTEAFF. DNA of the CDR3: TGTGCCAGCAGCTTTGGCAGGGCGGGGGTGAACACTGAAGCTTTCTTT. The variable domain in full, with the rest retrieved from reference TRBV7-2 and TRBJ1-1, is GAGVSQSPSNKVTEKGKDVELRCDPISGHTALYWYRQSLGQGLEFLIYFQGNSAPDKSGLPSDRFSAERTGGSVSTLTIQRTQQEDSAVYLCASSFGRAGVNTEAFFGQGTRLTVV.

For the CDR3, the DNA is TGTGCCAGCAACATAAAACCGGGACAGGGTGGCTACGAGCAGTACTTC. It is translated as CASNIKPGQGGYEQYF. This sequence joins TRBV28 and TRBJ2-7; 9 nucleotides match TRBD1. Germline CDR1 is MDHEN and CDR2 is SYDVKM. The CDR3 sequence is 16 residues long. Trimming took 7 bases from V and 3 from J; bases not matched to a gene: 13. The full variable domain, with the rest looked up from reference TRBV28 and TRBJ2-7, is DVKVTQSSRYLVKRTGEKVFLECVQDMDHENMFWYRQDPGLGLRLIYFSYDVKMKEKGDIPEGYSVSREKKERFSLILESASTNQTSMYLCASNIKPGQGGYEQYFGPGTRLTVT.

This chain uses TRBV9 with TRBJ2-1; TRBD2 matches 15 bases. Per the germline V gene, CDR1 is SGDLS and CDR2 is YYNGEE. The CDR3 runs to 18 residues. Losses at the gene ends were 0 bases for V and 7 bases for J; bases not matched to a gene: 8. The CDR3 loop is CASSVVGLAGGPSNEQFF. CDR3 DNA sequence: TGTGCCAGCAGCGTAGTCGGACTAGCGGGGGGGCCGTCAAATGAGCAGTTCTTC.

The chain is built from TRBV4-3 and TRBJ1-6, with D unresolved. CDR1 LGHNA and CDR2 YSLEER come from the germline V gene. The germline V and J ends were trimmed by 1 base and 3 bases, with 7 bases remaining between them. The length of the CDR3 is 15 residues. CDR3 in DNA: TGCGCCAGCAGCCAAGGGACGGTCTATAATTCACCCCTCCACTTT. Encoded protein: CASSQGTVYNSPLHF.